These T cell receptor beta chains were read from a single sample in a study of beta chain features in type 1 diabetes. Clones were sequenced by immunoSEQ multiplex PCR, and TCRdb holds only the in-frame ones, with some missing. The table shows 620,000 or so clones, with roughly a sixth occurring only once. What was sequenced was naive CD4+ T cells from blood. Receptors originate from a man in his late teens or twenties in good health. The CDR3 runs from the conserved cysteine through the conserved F or W. The D gene is left open where the match is weak. Rows may omit the clone size; those that give it use once, few, many or a size class.

J,size,D,V,CDR3,DNA
TRBJ2-7,-,-,TRBV7-9,CASSHKKNREYEQYF,TGTGCCAGCAGCCATAAAAAAAACAGGGAGTACGAGCAGTACTTC
TRBJ2-3,-,-,TRBV6-1,CSLSLRGSTDTQYF,TGTTCCTTGAGCCTACGGGGGAGCACAGATACGCAGTATTTT
TRBJ2-5,once,TRBD2,TRBV2,CASDETGLAGGTYQETQYF,TGTGCCAGTGATGAGACCGGACTAGCGGGAGGGACGTACCAAGAGACCCAGTACTTC
TRBJ1-3,-,-,TRBV6-5,CATAGAGAGNTIYF,TGTGCCACCGCTGGCGCCGGTGCTGGAAACACCATATATTTT
TRBJ2-1,few,-,TRBV6-5,CASSRQDYNEQFF,TGTGCCAGCAGCAGACAGGATTACAATGAGCAGTTCTTC
TRBJ2-4,few,TRBD1,TRBV4-3,CASSQVVQGVKNIQYF,TGCGCCAGCAGCCAAGTAGTACAGGGGGTTAAAAACATTCAGTACTTC
TRBJ1-2,-,-,TRBV18,CASSPTEGAYGYTF,TGTGCCAGCTCACCTACAGAAGGGGCCTATGGCTACACCTTC
TRBJ2-1,-,TRBD1,TRBV19,CASSRTGRTYNEQFF,TGTGCCAGTAGCCGGACAGGGAGGACCTACAATGAGCAGTTCTTC
TRBJ1-2,-,TRBD1,TRBV7-9,CASSPGQGSFYGYTF,TGTGCCAGCAGCCCTGGACAGGGCTCTTTCTATGGCTACACCTTC
TRBJ2-3,-,-,TRBV7-8,CASSLVGGLSTDTQYF,TGTGCCAGCAGCTTAGTGGGGGGACTCTCCACAGATACGCAGTATTTT
TRBJ2-2,few,-,TRBV2,CASNRNTGELFF,TGTGCCAGCAACAGGAACACCGGGGAGCTGTTTTTT
TRBJ1-5,few,-,TRBV28,CASIPPGALGNQPQHF,TGTGCCAGCATCCCTCCAGGGGCCCTTGGGAATCAGCCCCAGCATTTT
TRBJ1-3,-,-,TRBV4-2,CASSRNYRVIGDNTIYF,TGTGCCAGCAGCCGAAACTACAGGGTAATCGGGGACAACACCATATATTTT
TRBJ2-5,-,-,TRBV4-2,CASSRAGAEETQYF,TGTGCCAGCAGCCGGGCGGGGGCCGAAGAGACCCAGTACTTC
TRBJ1-2,-,TRBD1,TRBV6-5,CASSPGQGIRGYTF,TGTGCCAGCAGCCCGGGACAGGGGATACGCGGCTACACCTTC
TRBJ2-7,-,-,TRBV25-1,CASSLTGPGQYF,TGTGCCAGCAGCCTCACAGGGCCCGGGCAGTACTTC
TRBJ2-3,-,TRBD2,TRBV18,CASSPQRGVADTQYF,TGTGCCAGCTCACCCCAGCGGGGGGTGGCAGATACGCAGTATTTT
TRBJ2-5,-,TRBD2,TRBV6-6,CASSPLAGGEKTQYF,TGTGCCAGCAGTCCCCTGGCGGGGGGAGAAAAGACCCAGTACTTC
TRBJ1-3,few,-,TRBV4-3,CASSQALGNSGNTIYF,TGCGCCAGCAGCCAAGCTTTAGGGAACTCTGGAAACACCATATATTTT
TRBJ2-5,-,-,TRBV9,CASSLLGLETQYF,TGTGCCAGCAGTTTGCTCGGGTTGGAGACCCAGTACTTC
TRBJ1-2,-,-,TRBV2,CASSAYTPKYTF,TGTGCCAGCAGTGCATACACTCCTAAGTACACCTTC
TRBJ2-7,few,-,TRBV29-1,CSVDPQRQNYEQYF,TGCAGCGTTGACCCCCAGCGCCAAAACTACGAGCAGTACTTC
TRBJ2-7,-,TRBD2,TRBV5-1,CASSLTLAGPHTSYEQYF,TGCGCCAGCAGCTTAACTCTAGCGGGTCCCCACACCTCCTACGAGCAGTACTTC
TRBJ1-3,-,-,TRBV5-6,CASSPPGGNTIYF,TGTGCCAGCAGCCCCCCAGGAGGAAACACCATATATTTT
TRBJ2-7,-,TRBD2,TRBV28,CASSFTGGSYEQYF,TGTGCCAGCAGTTTTACGGGGGGGTCCTACGAGCAGTACTTC
TRBJ1-1,-,TRBD1,TRBV6-5,CASSFPPGTANTEAFF,TGTGCCAGCAGTTTTCCACCCGGGACAGCAAACACTGAAGCTTTCTTT
TRBJ2-7,-,TRBD2,TRBV15,CATSPGGLSSYEQYF,TGTGCCACCAGCCCGGGAGGGCTAAGCTCCTACGAGCAGTACTTC
TRBJ2-7,once,-,TRBV7-2,CASSKAPAFYEQYF,TGTGCCAGCAGCAAGGCCCCTGCTTTCTACGAGCAGTACTTC
TRBJ1-5,-,-,TRBV5-4,CASSLRGDQPQHF,TGTGCCAGCAGCTTGAGGGGCGATCAGCCCCAGCATTTT
TRBJ1-1,-,-,TRBV25-1,CASKGQGAEAFF,TGTGCCAGCAAGGGCCAAGGCGCTGAAGCTTTCTTT
TRBJ2-2,-,-,TRBV9,CASSVEVSGTGELFF,TGTGCCAGCAGCGTAGAAGTTTCAGGCACCGGGGAGCTGTTTTTT
TRBJ2-5,few,-,TRBV2,CASSEGRTVTPDF,TGTGCCAGCAGTGAGGGACGTACGGTGACTCCTGACTTC
TRBJ1-1,few,-,TRBV18,CASSPGTFNTEAFF,TGTGCCAGCTCACCCGGAACATTTAACACTGAAGCTTTCTTT
TRBJ2-7,-,TRBD2,TRBV29-1,CSVRRGGSYEQYF,TGCAGCGTTCGGCGGGGGGGCTCCTACGAGCAGTACTTC
TRBJ2-1,few,TRBD2,TRBV7-2,CASSLEGTSGRPTRFF,TGTGCCAGCAGCTTAGAGGGGACTAGCGGGAGGCCCACACGATTCTTC
TRBJ2-2,-,-,TRBV7-2,CASRTEAGTGELFF,TGTGCCAGCAGGACCGAGGCCGGGACCGGGGAGCTGTTTTTT
TRBJ1-5,few,-,TRBV7-9,CASSLAGYSNQPQHF,TGTGCCAGCAGCTTAGCCGGGTATAGCAATCAGCCCCAGCATTTT
TRBJ2-2,few,-,TRBV23-1,CASSQGRFMEGGELFF,TGCGCCAGCAGTCAGGGACGTTTCATGGAGGGTGGGGAGCTGTTTTTT
TRBJ1-2,-,-,TRBV6-1,CASSRTANYGYTF,TGTGCCAGCAGTCGGACAGCTAACTATGGCTACACCTTC
TRBJ2-1,few,-,TRBV7-9,CASSLMGGSNEQFF,TGTGCCAGCAGCTTAATGGGGGGTAGCAATGAGCAGTTCTTC
TRBJ1-5,-,TRBD1,TRBV4-1,CASSHYDRDVQPQHF,TGCGCCAGCAGCCACTACGACAGGGACGTCCAGCCCCAGCATTTT